This T cell receptor (beta chain) was sequenced for a study of blood T cell repertoires in COVID-19. Study-wide context: Sources were T cells, B-cell-depleted T cells, or PBMCs; the material itself was cDNA or gDNA.

As originally analysed: Reference gene primer amplification gave nucleated cell count estimates. Assay used: immunoSEQ multiplex PCR; TCRdb lists only in-frame clones, some missing. D and trimming come from the DNA, and the V and J calls and clone size come from that table. The profile shows 25,000 to 30,000 clones, around 89% of them singletons. V lost 2 bases and J lost 1, with 14 bases in between. The CDR3 runs 16 residues. Germline assignment: CDR1 SGHDT and CDR2 YYEEEE. The chain recombines TRBV5-6 with TRBJ2-3; D may be TRBD1 (6 bases). Sequencing was carried out using peripheral blood. This receptor was identified in a human donor in a cohort sampled during active COVID-19. The CDR3 DNA reads as TGTGCCAGCAGCTTATCAGGGGTGGGGGGCACAGATACGCAGTATTTT. Translated, it gives CASSLSGVGGTDTQYF.